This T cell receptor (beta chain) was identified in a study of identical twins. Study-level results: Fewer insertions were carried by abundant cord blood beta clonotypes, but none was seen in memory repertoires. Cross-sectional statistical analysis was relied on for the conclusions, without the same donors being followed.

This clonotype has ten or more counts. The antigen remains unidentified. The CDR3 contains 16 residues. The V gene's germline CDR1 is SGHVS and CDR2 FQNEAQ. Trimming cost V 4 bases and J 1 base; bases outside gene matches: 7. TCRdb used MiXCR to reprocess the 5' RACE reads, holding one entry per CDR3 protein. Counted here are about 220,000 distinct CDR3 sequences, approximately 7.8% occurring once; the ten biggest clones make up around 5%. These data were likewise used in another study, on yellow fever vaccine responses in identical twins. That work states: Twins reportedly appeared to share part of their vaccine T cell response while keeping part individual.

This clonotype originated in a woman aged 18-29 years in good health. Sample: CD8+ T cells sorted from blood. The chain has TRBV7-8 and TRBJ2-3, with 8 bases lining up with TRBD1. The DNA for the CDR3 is TGTGCCAGCAGCTCGCCTCTGACAGGGGGCACAGATACGCAGTATTTT. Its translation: CASSSPLTGGTDTQYF.